One and the same sample provided the 9 T cell receptor beta chains below, sequenced in a study of CD8 T cells in Susac syndrome. A quantity of roughly 0.5 to 1 ug RNA underwent reverse transcription using random hexamers. A single record per CDR3 protein comes from TCRdb applying MiXCR to the immunoSEQ multiplex PCR reads. The table lists about 150,000 distinct CDR3 sequences, roughly 92% of them singletons, with roughly 0.1% in the top ten. The sequencing input was CD4+ T cells from PBMCs. The receptors were sampled from a human donor with multiple sclerosis.

The chain employs TRBV18 and TRBJ1-1; D is perhaps TRBD1 (5 bases). Between the trimmed V and J ends, which lost 0 bases and 4 bases, there was a span of 9 bases. CDR1 and CDR2 from the germline V gene are KGHSH and LQKENI. The CDR3 runs 14 residues. The CDR3 DNA reads as TGTGCCAGCTCACCACCGGGGGTTCGCACTGAAGCTTTCTTT. This sequence encodes CASSPPGVRTEAFF.

This clonotype was seen just once. The CDR3 loop reads CASSLASGELFF. DNA for the CDR3: TGTGCCAGCAGTTTAGCAAGCGGGGAGCTGTTTTTT. The rearrangement uses TRBV12-3 or TRBV12-4 and TRBJ2-2, with D unclear. Trimming left V 0 bases short and J 7 bases short, with 3 bases between. The CDR3 contains 12 residues.

This chain connects TRBV20-1 to TRBJ2-3; TRBD1 agrees at 8 bases. J gave up 4 bases and V 4 bases, and 7 bases lay outside the gene matches. CDR1 and CDR2 (germline): DFQATT, SNEGSKA (reference sequence). The CDR3 runs to 14 residues. CDR3 in DNA: TGCAGTGCTACACGACAGGGGCGGGCAGATACGCAGTATTTT. This sequence encodes CSATRQGRADTQYF.

The rearrangement uses TRBV7-8 and TRBJ1-4, with TRBD1 matching 7 bases. The germline V gene encodes CDR1 SGHVS and CDR2 FQNEAQ. Trimming at V came to 5 bases and at J to 3 bases, leaving 6 bases not matched to a gene. CDR3 length: 15 residues. CDR3 residues: CASSARQGPNEKLFF. The DNA of the CDR3 is TGTGCCAGCAGCGCCCGACAGGGACCTAATGAAAAACTGTTTTTT. Supplemented by reference TRBV7-8 and TRBJ1-4, the full variable domain reads GAGVSQSPRYKVAKRGQDVALRCDPISGHVSLFWYQQALGQGPEFLTYFQNEAQLDKSGLPSDRFFAERPEGSVSTLKIQRTQQEDSAVYLCASSARQGPNEKLFFGSGTQLSVL.

This chain links TRBV12-3 or TRBV12-4 with TRBJ1-2; the D is unclear. V lost 6 bases, J lost 0 bases, and 8 bases lay in between. The CDR3 covers 13 residues. The CDR3 sequence is CASSLRSNYGYTF. CDR3 DNA sequence: TGTGCCAGCAGCCTCAGGTCTAACTATGGCTACACCTTC.

The chain links TRBV18 to TRBJ1-2, with TRBD1 identical over 9 bases. Germline lookup yields CDR1 KGHSH and CDR2 LQKENI. The ends lost 6 bases at V and 2 bases at J; junction bases unmatched: 10. The CDR3 loop spans 16 amino acids. CDR3: CASSERTGVVNYGYTF. CDR3 sequence (DNA): TGTGCCAGCTCGGAACGGACAGGGGTGGTGAACTATGGCTACACCTTC.

The V and J genes are TRBV9 and TRBJ2-2; D is undetermined. V was cut by 4 bases and J by 1 base, with 14 bases left in between. This CDR3 region has 16 residues. The germline CDR1 and CDR2 sequences are SGDLS and YYNGEE. The CDR3 loop is CASSRFGPGNTGELFF. The CDR3 nucleotides are TGTGCCAGCAGCCGTTTCGGGCCCGGGAACACCGGGGAGCTGTTTTTT.

This clonotype was seen once. The gene calls are TRBV30 and TRBJ1-2; D perhaps matches TRBD1 (5 bases). Trimming took off 0 bases at V and 7 bases at J, with 18 bases between the two ends. The CDR3 has 15 residues. Germline V gives CDR1 GTSNPN, CDR2 SVGIG (reference sequence). CDR3 amino acids: CAWSVHLGGDGGYTF. CDR3 in DNA: TGTGCCTGGAGTGTACATCTGGGGGGGGATGGTGGCTACACCTTC.

The J gene is TRBJ2-5, the V gene TRBV12-3 or TRBV12-4; D call uncertain. This CDR3 contains 12 residues. With 7 bases removed from V and 5 bases from J, the gap between germline ends came to 11 bases. The CDR3 DNA follows: TGTGCCAGCAACGGAGTCGGGGAGACCCAGTACTTC. Its protein is CASNGVGETQYF.